Each of the 22 T cell receptor beta chains below was sequenced from the same sample in a study of T cells expressing NK-cell markers. TCRdb reanalyzed the 5' RACE reads and collapses them to one entry per CDR3 protein, without DNA. This sample's table reports about 390,000 distinct CDR3 sequences. The sample was blood T cells: a sorted CD56 or NKG2C T cell subset, CD4+ or CD8+ T cells, or bulk PBMC T cells (not recorded which). The receptors shown here come from a woman aged 45-59 years in good health.

This CDR3 is CASSARTSGVTGELFF. The chain carries TRBV2 and TRBJ2-2; there is no DNA to check the TCRdb D call of TRBD2. The CDR3 length is 16 residues. Germline V lookup: CDR1 SNHLY, CDR2 FYNNEI.

The V gene is TRBV27, the J gene TRBJ1-1; the TCRdb D gene call, TRBD1, has no DNA to confirm it. The CDR3 spans 16 residues. Germline V gives CDR1 MNHEY, CDR2 SMNVEV (reference sequence). CDR3 loop: CASSSHKGGRNTEAFF.

V and J are TRBV5-1 and TRBJ2-3; TCRdb's D call of TRBD2 is untestable without DNA. CDR3 length: 19 residues. The germline CDR1 and CDR2 sequences are SGHRS and YFSETQ. The CDR3 loop reads CASSPHPSATNAGTDTQYF.

Here the CDR3 reads CASSLRVAGLEEQYF. The chain links TRBV12-3 or TRBV12-4 to TRBJ2-7; no DNA is available, so the TRBD1 call from TCRdb remains unchecked. The CDR3 runs 15 residues.

CDR3: CSVESRGETQYF. The genes are TRBV29-1 and TRBJ2-5; with no DNA, the TCRdb D assignment of TRBD1 cannot be verified. Germline-derived CDR1 and CDR2 are SQVTM and ANQGSEA. The CDR3 contains 12 residues.

The chain uses TRBV5-1 and TRBJ2-1; no DNA is available, so the TRBD1 call from TCRdb remains unchecked. The germline CDR1 and CDR2 sequences are SGHRS and YFSETQ. This CDR3 has 16 amino acids. The CDR3 is CASSPFQGNLYNEQFF.

The V and J genes are TRBV20-1 and TRBJ2-3; no DNA is available, so the TRBD2 call from TCRdb remains unchecked. The germline CDR1 and CDR2 sequences are DFQATT and SNEGSKA (reference sequence). The CDR3 runs to 14 residues. CDR3 sequence: CSARIAGVLDTQYF.

The V call is TRBV5-6, the J call TRBJ2-2; TCRdb indicates TRBD2, and absent DNA this call remains unverified. The CDR3 runs to 17 residues. Germline V gene sequence: CDR1 SGHDT, CDR2 YYEEEE. The CDR3 sequence is CASIRAPGSANTGELFF.

This CDR3 is CSVARQQETQYF. The chain uses TRBV29-1 and TRBJ2-5; the TCRdb call, TRBD1, lacks DNA for checking. CDR1 is SQVTM, CDR2 ANQGSEA, per germline. The CDR3 is 12 residues long.

This sequence joins TRBV5-1 and TRBJ2-7. Germline V gene data show CDR1 as SGHRS and CDR2 as YFSETQ. This CDR3 comprises 17 residues. CDR3 sequence: CASSFTATKGRAYEQYF. Combining the CDR3 with reference TRBV5-1 and TRBJ2-7 gives the whole variable domain KAGVTQTPRYLIKTRGQQVTLSCSPISGHRSVSWYQQTPGQGLQFLFEYFSETQRNKGNFPGRFSGRQFSNSRSEMNVSTLELGDSALYLCASSFTATKGRAYEQYFGPGTRLTVT.

CDR3 sequence: CASSESGSRSAFF. V is TRBV2 and J is TRBJ1-1. The CDR3 contains 13 residues. From germline, CDR1 is SNHLY and CDR2 FYNNEI.

V usage is TRBV20-1 and J usage is TRBJ2-7; TCRdb names TRBD2, which stays unverified in the absence of DNA. CDR3 length equals 17 residues. Looked up from germline, CDR1 is DFQATT and CDR2 is SNEGSKA (reference sequence). The CDR3 loop is CSASPLAGGSRAYEQYF.

V gene TRBV18 combines with J gene TRBJ1-1; TCRdb lists TRBD1, though no DNA is available to test this call. The CDR3 is made up of 18 amino acids. Looked up from germline, CDR1 is KGHSH and CDR2 is LQKENI. CDR3 sequence reads: CASSRLNSAGGGNTEAFF. Supplemented by reference TRBV18 and TRBJ1-1, the full variable domain reads NAGVMQNPRHLVRRRGQEARLRCSPMKGHSHVYWYRQLPEEGLKFMVYLQKENIIDESGMPKERFSAEFPKEGPSILRIQQVVRGDSAAYFCASSRLNSAGGGNTEAFFGQGTRLTVV.

This rearrangement joins TRBV10-2 to TRBJ1-2; the D call from TCRdb, TRBD1, cannot be confirmed without DNA. The CDR3 runs 15 residues. CDR1 and CDR2 (germline): WSHSY, SAAADI. CDR3: CASSEFGQGNYGYTF.

The rearrangement links TRBV18 to TRBJ1-2; TCRdb designates TRBD1, a call that cannot be tested without DNA. Germline CDR1 reads KGHSH; CDR2 reads LQKENI. The CDR3 runs 14 residues. CDR3 amino acids: CASSPDRGPDGYTF.

The chain links TRBV20-1 to TRBJ1-4. Germline loops: CDR1 DFQATT, CDR2 SNEGSKA (reference sequence). The CDR3 has 13 residues. The CDR3 reads CSARDTLHEKLFF.

This rearrangement joins TRBV7-6 to TRBJ2-7. The CDR3 has 13 residues. CDR1 is SGHVS, CDR2 FNYEAQ, per germline. CDR3 region: CASSLGSLYEQYF.

The V and J genes are TRBV5-1 and TRBJ2-3. The CDR3 loop spans 13 amino acids. The germline V gene encodes CDR1 SGHRS and CDR2 YFSETQ. CDR3 residues: CASSLEAEHTQYF.

The chain uses TRBV6-5 and TRBJ1-1. CDR1 is MNHEY and CDR2 is SVGAGI in the germline V gene. The CDR3 loop spans 14 amino acids. This CDR3 reads CASSYRGGNTEAFF.

The CDR3 loop is CATRTGTTNTGELFF. The rearrangement links TRBV6-2 or TRBV6-3 to TRBJ2-2; absent DNA, TCRdb's TRBD1 call cannot be checked. The CDR3 extends over 15 amino acids. Looked up from germline, CDR1 is MNHEY and CDR2 is SVGEGT.

The chain uses TRBV27 and TRBJ2-2. The CDR3 is 15 amino acids. Germline V CDR1 and CDR2: MNHEY, SMNVEV (reference sequence). CDR3 region: CASSLDNLDTGELFF.

This chain links TRBV6-4 with TRBJ2-2; the D call of TRBD2 rests on TCRdb alone, since no DNA is present to check it. This CDR3 contains 14 residues. Germline V gives CDR1 MRHNA, CDR2 SNTAGT. CDR3 amino acids: CASSPIGLTGELFF.